This T cell receptor (beta chain) was found in a study of CD8+ T cells in alopecia areata. The sequencing template was cDNA reverse transcribed from extracted RNA. The table came from immunoSEQ multiplex PCR; TCRdb's copy has only in-frame clones and leaves some out. Here the sample spans about 150,000 clones, 62% being singletons. The germline V and J ends were trimmed by 1 base and 5 bases, with 7 bases remaining between them. Germline V gene data show CDR1 as MGHRA and CDR2 as YSYEKL. CDR3 length: 13 amino acids. Details on this clone: Its antigen remains unknown.

The study's findings and limits: Higher clonality was seen in lesional scalp than in normal scalp, especially in alopecia totalis/universalis. Scalp samples also yield sequences from resident alphabeta T cells of normal skin.

This TCR came from a human donor in good health. The chain employs TRBV4-1 and TRBJ2-3; D gene unclear. The sequenced sample consisted of CD8+ T cells sorted from blood. CDR3 sequence (DNA): TGCGCCAGCAGCCAAGGACTGGAAGATACGCAGTATTTT. Translating it yields CASSQGLEDTQYF.